These T cell receptor beta chains were read from a single sample in a study of blood T cells in healthy people across ages. MiXCR, applied by TCRdb to the 5' RACE reads, yields one record per CDR3 protein. This sample carries 650,000 to 1,000,000 distinct CDR3 sequences, around 50% of them seen once, and the ten largest clones take around a sixth. The sample was blood. These receptors came from an older man in good health. The CDR3 runs from the conserved cysteine through the conserved F or W. A D gene is named only where the DNA matches it firmly. Only part of the rows carry a size: once, few, many, or a class if the clone is expanded.

v_call	d_call	j_call	clone_size	cdr3_nt	cdr3_aa
TRBV5-1	.	TRBJ1-4	.	TGCGCCAGCAGCTTGGAAGCCAGGATGGATGAAAAACTGTTTTTT	CASSLEARMDEKLFF
TRBV5-6	.	TRBJ1-1	.	TGTGCCAGCAGCTTGGGAGCTCGGAGGTGGGGCGAAGCTTTCTTT	CASSLGARRWGEAFF
TRBV7-2	TRBD2	TRBJ2-5	.	TGTGCCAGCAGCTCACATGGCCCTACTAGCGCTGAGCAGTACTTC	CASSSHGPTSAEQYF
TRBV29-1	TRBD2	TRBJ2-5	.	TGCAGCGCTACGGGGGGACCACAAGAGACCCAGTACTTC	CSATGGPQETQYF
TRBV12-3/TRBV12-4	TRBD1	TRBJ1-5	few	TGTGCCAGCAGTCTCCGACAGGGGAGCGGGCAGCCCCAGCATTTT	CASSLRQGSGQPQHF
TRBV7-2	.	TRBJ2-1	.	TGTGCCAGCAGCGACGCGGGACTCCGTTCCAGTGAGCAGTTCTTC	CASSDAGLRSSEQFF
TRBV11-2	.	TRBJ2-1	few	TGTGCCAGCAGCCCCCGGCCATATGAGCAGTTCTTC	CASSPRPYEQFF
TRBV5-1	TRBD2	TRBJ2-1	.	TGCGCCAGCAGCGCCTCCGGGACTAGCATGACCGATGAGCAGTTCTTC	CASSASGTSMTDEQFF
TRBV24-1	.	TRBJ2-1	.	TGTGCCACCAGTGATCCTGGTTTAAACAATGAGCAGTTCTTC	CATSDPGLNNEQFF
TRBV6-6	.	TRBJ2-3	.	TGTGCCAGCAAGATGACAGTTAGCACAGATACGCAGTATTTT	CASKMTVSTDTQYF
TRBV7-2	TRBD1	TRBJ1-2	.	TGTGCCAGCAGCTTAGACAGGGGTTGCGCCTACACCTTC	CASSLDRGCAYTF
TRBV6-2/TRBV6-3	TRBD1	TRBJ1-5	.	TGTGCCAGCATGGGACAGGGGGATCAGCCCCAGCATTTT	CASMGQGDQPQHF
TRBV9	TRBD2	TRBJ2-1	many	TGTGCCAGCAGCGGGACTAGCGGGAACGCCTACAATGAGCAGTTCTTC	CASSGTSGNAYNEQFF
TRBV19	TRBD1	TRBJ2-5	few	TGTGCCAGTAGTATAGATCTGACAGGGGGCGGCCAAGAGACCCAGTACTTC	CASSIDLTGGGQETQYF
TRBV29-1	.	TRBJ1-5	many	TGCAGCGTCTGGGACGGTGACAATCAGCCCCAGCATTTT	CSVWDGDNQPQHF
TRBV30	.	TRBJ2-6	.	TGTGCCTGGAGCCGCAAATCTGGGGCCAACGTCCTGACTTTC	CAWSRKSGANVLTF
TRBV7-3	.	TRBJ2-7	few	TGTGCCAGCAGTCCGTCCGCAAGCTCCTACAATGAGCAGTACTTC	CASSPSASSYNEQYF
TRBV5-1	.	TRBJ1-2	.	TGCGCCAGCAGCTTGGGAGACGAATACAATGGCTACACCTTC	CASSLGDEYNGYTF
TRBV5-1	.	TRBJ2-4	.	TGCGCCAGCAGCCCCGACAGAGCCAAAAACATTCAGTACTTC	CASSPDRAKNIQYF
TRBV20-1	.	TRBJ1-2	.	TGCAGTGCTAGGGCCGGGAGAGACTATGGCTACACCTTC	CSARAGRDYGYTF
TRBV18	TRBD2	TRBJ2-5	once	TGTGCCAGCTCACTAAAGACTAGCGGGACAATTTACCAAGAGACCCAGTACTTC	CASSLKTSGTIYQETQYF
TRBV25-1	.	TRBJ2-3	few	TGTGCCAGCAGTGAATATAAGCGAACAGATACGCAGTATTTT	CASSEYKRTDTQYF
TRBV6-1	.	TRBJ2-5	.	TGTGCCAGCAGTAGTAACCACCCTGACGTCCAAGAGACCCAGTACTTC	CASSSNHPDVQETQYF
TRBV29-1	TRBD2	TRBJ2-5	.	TGCAGCGCGCGCCCGGGGGGGGGTCCCCAAGAGACCCAGTACTTC	CSARPGGGPQETQYF
TRBV7-9	.	TRBJ2-3	.	TGTGCCAGCAGCCCCGTCGGTACAGGAGCGGGTACGCAGTATTTT	CASSPVGTGAGTQYF
TRBV9	TRBD2	TRBJ2-5	.	TGTGCCAGCAGCGGAGCGGGAGAAGAGACCCAGTACTTC	CASSGAGEETQYF
TRBV25-1	.	TRBJ2-6	.	TGTGCCAGCAGTGAAACAGGGTGGGCCAACGTCCTGACTTTC	CASSETGWANVLTF
TRBV27	.	TRBJ2-2	.	TGTGCCGGCAGCCCTTCCCCCGGGTCGCCACAGAATTCGAACACCGGGGAGCTGTTTTTT	CAGSPSPGSPQNSNTGELFF
TRBV4-2	.	TRBJ2-6	few	TGTGCCAGCAGCCAGCGCCGGGTTGGCTTGGGCGGGGCCAACGTCCTGACTTTC	CASSQRRVGLGGANVLTF
TRBV21-1	.	TRBJ2-4	many	TGTGCCAGCATGATTCTCCGGACAGCCAAAAACATTCAGTACTTC	CASMILRTAKNIQYF
TRBV19	TRBD1	TRBJ2-1	.	TGTGCCAGTAGCACCACAGGGGGTGCTGAGCAGTTCTTC	CASSTTGGAEQFF
TRBV28	.	TRBJ1-2	.	TGTGCCAGCAGCACCTTGATTTATGGCTACACCTTC	CASSTLIYGYTF
TRBV7-6	.	TRBJ2-1	few	TGTGCCAGCAGCCCCCCCGGGATTGGAGTCTACAATGAGCAGTTCTTC	CASSPPGIGVYNEQFF
TRBV5-1	TRBD1	TRBJ2-7	.	TGCGCCAGCAGCTTGGTGGGACAGGCGGACTACGAGCAGTACTTC	CASSLVGQADYEQYF
TRBV6-2/TRBV6-3	.	TRBJ2-5	.	TGTGCCAGCAGTGACTCGATTCAAGAGACCCAGTACTTC	CASSDSIQETQYF
TRBV9	.	TRBJ1-2	.	TGTGCCAGCAGCGTACCCGGGACCTCCGCGGACTACACCTTC	CASSVPGTSADYTF
TRBV11-3	.	TRBJ1-1	.	TGTGCCAGCAGCTTAAGCCTTCGGAACACTGAAGCTTTCTTT	CASSLSLRNTEAFF
TRBV18	.	TRBJ2-7	few	TGTGCCAGCTCACCAAGCCCGACCGAAGCCTACGAGCAGTACTTC	CASSPSPTEAYEQYF
TRBV6-5	TRBD2	TRBJ2-5	.	TGTGCCAGCAGTTACGGGTACGGGAGGGAAGATGAGCAGTACTTC	CASSYGYGREDEQYF
TRBV27	.	TRBJ2-7	many	TGTGCCAGCAGTAGTCAGGGTTCCCTCGAGCAGTACTTC	CASSSQGSLEQYF
TRBV20-1	.	TRBJ1-5	.	TGCAGTGCTAGAGATCCTGTCGACGGGCAAAATCAGCCCCAGCATTTT	CSARDPVDGQNQPQHF
TRBV12-3/TRBV12-4	.	TRBJ2-7	.	TGTGCCAGCAGCCAAACCAGTACGAGATACAATGAGCAGTACTTC	CASSQTSTRYNEQYF